The 8 T cell receptor beta chains given below trace back to one sample, sequenced in a study of CD8 T cells in ankylosing spondylitis (dated by TCRdb to about 2017). To prepare the library, 5' RACE was applied. Reads for this sample came from an Illumina HiSeq 2500. TCRdb redid the processing of the public reads, applying fastp at Q25 and MiXCR, and retained in-frame beta chains. Every entry covers one CDR3 protein and lists the most common genes and DNA from its rows. The sample table contains around 250,000 distinct CDR3 sequences; only one count was recorded for around 10% of them. The biggest ten clones account for less than 7% of the sample. Material: blood, either unsorted or a sorted T cell fraction (not recorded which). The receptors stem from a male donor with ankylosing spondylitis or in good health (not recorded which).

In its sample, this clonotype was seen many times. The chain combines TRBV24-1 with TRBJ2-1; perhaps TRBD2 as D (6 bases). Germline loops: CDR1 KGHDR, CDR2 SFDVKD. This CDR3 is 15 amino acids long. Trimming took off 6 bases at V and 6 bases at J, with 17 bases between the two ends. DNA for the CDR3: TGTGCCACCAGTAAACCGGGACTGGCAACCAATGAGCAGTTCTTC. This gives the protein CATSKPGLATNEQFF.

The table lists this clonotype with many counts. The rearrangement joins TRBV12-3 or TRBV12-4 to TRBJ2-4, with D unclear. The CDR3 extends over 15 amino acids. Trimming removed 2 bases at V and 7 bases at J, with 15 bases between. The CDR3 region is CASSLYSHLRNIQYF. The CDR3, as DNA: TGTGCCAGCAGTTTATACTCCCACTTGAGGAACATTCAGTACTTC.

Notes on this clonotype: With a much larger clone just one base away, this may be a read error. V gene TRBV24-1 combines with J gene TRBJ2-3, with a possible D match to TRBD2 (6 bases). The CDR3 length is 17 residues. The germline V gene encodes CDR1 KGHDR and CDR2 SFDVKD. The CDR3, as DNA: TGTGCCATCAGTGATCCTCGACTAGGCACCTCAGCAGATACGCAGTATTTT. Translation: CAISDPRLGTSADTQYF.

This clonotype was found many times. The chain carries TRBV5-1 and TRBJ2-1; D unresolved. Trimming took off 2 bases at V and 8 bases at J, with 8 bases between the two ends. Per germline, CDR1 SGHRS and CDR2 YFSETQ. CDR3 length equals 12 residues. CDR3 coding DNA: TGCGCCAGCAGCTTTGGAATGGATGAGCAGTTCTTC. Protein product: CASSFGMDEQFF.

Many counts were recorded for this clonotype. The genes are TRBV20-1 and TRBJ2-1, with 7 bases matching TRBD2. V was clipped by 1 base and J by 0 bases; unmatched bases: 6. The germline V gene encodes CDR1 DFQATT and CDR2 SNEGSKA (reference sequence). The CDR3 loop spans 16 amino acids. The CDR3 region has the DNA TGCAGTGCTAGAGCCCTCGGGGGGAGCTCCTACAATGAGCAGTTCTTC. Protein product: CSARALGGSSYNEQFF.

This clonotype has more than one count but fewer than ten. The V gene is TRBV29-1, the J gene TRBJ2-1, with TRBD2 matching 9 bases. V dropped 5 bases and J dropped 5; count of bases not matched to a gene: 4. The CDR3 contains 13 residues. Germline assignment: CDR1 SQVTM and CDR2 ANQGSEA. The CDR3 DNA reads TGCAGCGTTCGAGTAGCGGGGGACAATGAGCAGTTCTTC. Translated, it gives CSVRVAGDNEQFF.

This rearrangement joins TRBV5-1 to TRBJ1-1, with D possibly TRBD1 on 5 matching bases. V was cut by 0 bases and J by 6 bases, with 9 bases left in between. The CDR3 has 13 amino acids. Germline loops: CDR1 SGHRS, CDR2 YFSETQ. CDR3 bases: TGCGCCAGCAGCTTGGTTGGGGGGTCTGAAGCTTTCTTT. This encodes CASSLVGGSEAFF.

This clonotype came up a few times. This CDR3 reads CASSYSYRGAETQYF. CDR3 sequence (DNA): TGTGCCAGCAGCTATTCTTACAGGGGTGCGGAGACCCAGTACTTC. The genes are TRBV5-6 and TRBJ2-5; 7 bases align to TRBD1. The CDR3 runs 15 residues. Per the germline V gene, CDR1 is SGHDT and CDR2 is YYEEEE. V was clipped by 3 bases and J by 5 bases; unmatched bases: 10.